This T cell receptor beta chain was obtained from a study of cytomegalovirus exposure and HLA in healthy donors. Vbeta (60) and Jbeta (13) primers were used in the PCR. Assay used: immunoSEQ multiplex PCR; TCRdb lists only in-frame clones, some missing. The sample comprises some 110,000 clones, almost 70% of which are singletons, and around 10% rests with the top ten. Notes on the study in general: Earlier analysis looked at TCR beta V segments, and most were productive about 87% or about 30% of the time.

Note on this clone: Antigen specificity is unknown.

In germline, CDR1 is SGDLS, CDR2 YYNGEE. Trimming pared 2 bases from V and 5 bases from J, leaving 10 bases between. There are 13 residues in the CDR3. Material: PBMCs. V usage is TRBV9 and J usage is TRBJ1-1; D is undetermined. The source is a man aged 25 to 40 in good health and CMV-seropositive. The CDR3 DNA reads TGTGCCAGCAGCGTTTACGGCGGAACTGAAGCTTTCTTT. Translated: CASSVYGGTEAFF.